This T cell receptor beta chain emerged from a study of blood T cell repertoires in COVID-19. Profiled with immunoSEQ multiplex PCR; TCRdb holds only in-frame clones, not every one. The sample contains around 83,000 clones, around nine tenths of which appear only once. This TCR was sampled from an older man with active or convalescent COVID-19. Sequencing was carried out using peripheral blood.

CDR3 sequence (DNA): TGTGCCAGCAGTTTAGTTAGACTAGCGGGAAGGACCTACGAGCAGTACTTC. It translates to CASSLVRLAGRTYEQYF. This chain links TRBV28 with TRBJ2-7; 11 nucleotides line up with TRBD2. Germline CDR1 reads MDHEN; CDR2 reads SYDVKM. V trimming: 2 bases; J trimming: 2 bases; junction bases outside the gene matches: 8. CDR3 length: 17 amino acids.